The 6 T cell receptor beta chains below all came from one sample that was sequenced in a study of blood T cells in healthy people across ages. For the second PCR, which ran for roughly 6 to 12 cycles, a sample-barcoded 5' primer and a J-beta primer mix were used. TCRdb reprocessed the 5' RACE reads via MiXCR and lists one record per CDR3 protein. The sample includes hundreds of thousands of distinct CDR3 sequences, roughly 56% of them seen just once. The specimen sequenced was blood. The receptors originated from a middle-aged man in good health.

The CDR3 region is CASSRKSSYEQYF. As DNA, the CDR3 is TGTGCCAGCAGTCGAAAGAGCTCCTACGAGCAGTACTTC. V usage is TRBV27 and J usage is TRBJ2-7, with D unclear. This CDR3 comprises 13 residues. Trimming cost V 5 bases and J 0 bases, with 8 bases left between them. CDR1 is MNHEY, CDR2 SMNVEV, per germline (reference sequence).

V usage is TRBV29-1 and J usage is TRBJ2-1; D possibly uses TRBD1 or TRBD2 (6 bases each). Germline loops: CDR1 SQVTM, CDR2 ANQGSEA. Trimming left V 5 bases short and J 9 bases short, with 26 bases between. This CDR3 is built from 16 residues. CDR3: CSVTYFSSGAGSEQFF. The DNA for the CDR3 is TGCAGCGTTACATACTTTTCGTCGGGGGCGGGTAGTGAGCAGTTCTTC.

Concerning this clonotype: Compared with germline, one end of the junction differs, possibly owing to a read error. The chain links TRBV9 to TRBJ1-5; tentative D call: TRBD1 (5 bases). CDR3 length: 14 amino acids. Germline assignment: CDR1 SGDLS and CDR2 YYNGEE. CDR3 DNA sequence: TGTGCCGGCAGCCCCACAGGTGGTAATCAGCCCCAGCATTTT. Amino acid sequence: CAGSPTGGNQPQHF.

V and J are TRBV7-8 and TRBJ2-6; no firm D call. Germline V gene data show CDR1 as SGHVS and CDR2 as FQNEAQ. V was pared by 5 bases and J by 2 bases, with 10 bases between. The CDR3 spans 15 residues. This chain's CDR3 is CASSRLRAGANVLTF. The DNA of the CDR3 is TGTGCCAGCAGCCGGCTTAGGGCTGGGGCCAACGTCCTGACTTTC.

The sample holds a few counts of this clonotype. The CDR3 protein is CASSVTTASQETQYF. Written as DNA, the CDR3 is TGTGCCAGCAGCGTAACTACAGCATCCCAAGAGACCCAGTACTTC. The rearrangement links TRBV9 to TRBJ2-5; D uncertain. Germline-derived CDR1 and CDR2 are SGDLS and YYNGEE. CDR3 length equals 15 residues. Trimming took off 1 base at V and 1 base at J, with 11 bases between the two ends.

The J gene is TRBJ2-5, the V gene TRBV3-1, with TRBD2 identical over 9 bases. Germline values: CDR1 LGHDT, CDR2 YNNKEL (reference sequence). This CDR3 region has 14 residues. The V segment lost 1 base and the J segment 5 bases; nucleotides outside the gene matches: 2. The CDR3 nucleotides are TGTGCCAGCAGCCAAGGGACTAGCGTTGAGACCCAGTACTTC. Residues: CASSQGTSVETQYF.